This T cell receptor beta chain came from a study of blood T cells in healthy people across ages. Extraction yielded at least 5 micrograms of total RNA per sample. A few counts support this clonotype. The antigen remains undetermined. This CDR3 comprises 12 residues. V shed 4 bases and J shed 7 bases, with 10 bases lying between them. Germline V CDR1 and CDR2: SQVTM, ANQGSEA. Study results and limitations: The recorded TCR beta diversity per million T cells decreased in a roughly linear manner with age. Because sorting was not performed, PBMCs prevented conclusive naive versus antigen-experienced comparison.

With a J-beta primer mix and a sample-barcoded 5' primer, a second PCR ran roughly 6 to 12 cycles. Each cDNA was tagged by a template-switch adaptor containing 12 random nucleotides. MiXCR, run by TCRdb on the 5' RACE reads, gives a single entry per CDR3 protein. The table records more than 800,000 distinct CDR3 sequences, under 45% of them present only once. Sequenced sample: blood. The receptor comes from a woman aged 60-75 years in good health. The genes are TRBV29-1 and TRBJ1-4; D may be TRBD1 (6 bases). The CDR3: CSVGGGGEKLFF. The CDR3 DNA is TGCAGCGTTGGTGGAGGGGGTGAAAAACTGTTTTTT.